Given below is one T cell receptor beta chain in context. Generated by immunoSEQ multiplex PCR, the TCRdb table keeps only in-frame clones and is missing some. Of 35,000 to 55,000 clones in the sample, 70% to 90% were seen once. This record comes from a study of blood T cell repertoires in COVID-19. As for the study in general: Some COVID-19 samples were acute and others convalescent; all came from the United States, Italy and Spain.

CDR1 is LGHDT, CDR2 YNNKEL, per germline (reference sequence). This CDR3 has 17 residues. J lost 2 bases, V lost 1 base, and 8 bases had no gene match. This sequence was found in a human donor in a cohort sampled during active COVID-19. The chain couples TRBV3-1 (or the pseudogene TRBV3-2) to TRBJ2-3; 8 bases agree with TRBD2. Sequencing was performed on peripheral blood. This chain's CDR3 is CASSQVGLAGPTDTQYF. CDR3 bases: TGTGCCAGCAGCCAAGTGGGCCTAGCGGGCCCCACAGATACGCAGTATTTT.